This TCR beta chain emerged from a study of human T cells and chemical hapten exposure. Study observations and caveats: The number of TCRs over 1 in 1000 frequency stayed unchanged after DPC.

In the authors' methods: A typical sample had roughly 96,000 TCRs, with roughly 23,224 to 690,600 overall. From the 5' RACE reads, TCRdb called clonotypes with MiXCR, one entry per CDR3 protein. It is TCRdb's table, rather than the study itself, that gives the V and J calls and clone size. Seen here are about 81,000 distinct CDR3 sequences, approximately 15% observed once, and the top ten hold over 6.5%. Total RNA was isolated from unfractionated whole blood. This clonotype was seen more than once but under ten times. Its antigen is not known. The source of this sequence is a female donor in good health.

The CDR3 loop reads CAWSITQGSEAFF. The CDR3 DNA reads as TGTGCCTGGAGTATAACACAGGGGTCTGAAGCTTTCTTT. The gene calls are TRBV30 and TRBJ1-1; TRBD1 aligns across 7 bases. Trimming took 2 bases from V and 6 from J; bases not matched to a gene: 6. The CDR3 has 13 residues. The germline V gene encodes CDR1 GTSNPN and CDR2 SVGIG (reference sequence).